One and the same sample provided the 11 T cell receptor beta chains below, sequenced in a study of cytomegalovirus exposure and HLA in healthy donors listed by TCRdb under 2017. Receptor amplification or capture employed the immunoSEQ multiplex PCR assay. For the multiplex PCR, a mixture combining 60 forward primers for TCR Vbeta segments and 13 reverse primers for TCR Jbeta segments was used. Sourced from immuneACCESS, this table was stored by TCRdb with only in-frame sequences that have V and J called. A share of the clones is absent; for the studies checked, an unresolved V gene accounts for under half, and the remainder has no known explanation. The sample records some 80,000 clones, around 78% of which are singletons. 1.5% to 2% of the sample goes to the ten largest clones. The sample was PBMCs. Receptors originate from a man aged 40-55 years in good health and CMV-seronegative.

This clone was picked up a small number of times. V is TRBV19 and J is TRBJ1-1; D may be TRBD1 (5 bases). From germline, CDR1 is LNHDA and CDR2 SQIVND (reference sequence). Trimming stripped 8 bases from V and 4 bases from J, with 17 bases between. The CDR3 covers 14 residues. The CDR3 bases are TGTGCCAGTCTCGGATGGAATAGGGGCACTGAAGCTTTCTTT. The encoded protein is CASLGWNRGTEAFF.

The rearrangement uses TRBV27 and TRBJ2-2, with a possible D match to TRBD1 (5 bases). V was shortened by 5 bases and J by 6 bases, with 16 bases between the two germline ends. CDR1 MNHEY and CDR2 SMNVEV come from the germline V gene (reference sequence). CDR3 length equals 15 residues. The CDR3 sequence: CASSRDSVSPGELFF. The CDR3 DNA reads TGTGCCAGCAGTCGCGACAGCGTGAGCCCCGGGGAGCTGTTTTTT.

The CDR3: CASSQEAGRETQYF. DNA for the CDR3: TGTGCCAGCAGCCAAGAAGCGGGAAGGGAGACCCAGTACTTC. The chain links TRBV4-2 to TRBJ2-5, with 7 bases fitting TRBD2. CDR1 is LGHNA, CDR2 YNFKEQ, per germline. V dropped 0 bases and J dropped 5; count of bases not matched to a gene: 3. There are 14 residues in the CDR3.

This clone was picked up a small number of times. The chain has TRBV6-1 and TRBJ1-4, with D maybe TRBD1 (5 bases). CDR1 MNHNS and CDR2 SASEGT come from the germline V gene. This CDR3 has 11 residues. V lost 10 bases and J 8 bases, leaving 11 bases between the germline ends. CDR3 residues: CATQQVEKLFF. In DNA, the CDR3 is TGTGCCACGCAACAGGTGGAAAAACTGTTTTTT.

The V call is TRBV6-6, the J call TRBJ2-7; a weak D match, TRBD1 (6 bases). The CDR3 runs 13 residues. V shed 7 bases and J shed 0 bases, with 10 bases lying between them. In germline, CDR1 is MNHNY, CDR2 SVGAGI (reference sequence). CDR3: CASTPTGSYEQYF. DNA for the CDR3: TGTGCCAGCACGCCGACAGGCTCCTACGAGCAGTACTTC.

In this sample, this clone turned up once. CDR3 sequence: CASSLADRGPGELFF. In nucleotides, the CDR3 is TGTGCCAGCAGCCTCGCAGATAGGGGGCCAGGGGAGCTGTTTTTT. The rearrangement uses TRBV5-4 and TRBJ2-2; 7 bases line up with TRBD1. CDR3 length equals 15 residues. CDR1 and CDR2 from the germline V gene are SGHNT and YYREEE (reference sequence). Trimming cost V 4 bases and J 8 bases; bases outside gene matches: 11.

The gene calls are TRBV6-1 and TRBJ1-5, with D unresolved. Germline CDR1 MNHNS, CDR2 SASEGT. The CDR3 is made up of 13 amino acids. Trimming cost V 3 bases and J 2 bases, with 5 bases left between them. The CDR3 region has the DNA TGTGCCAGCAGTGACTACGGCAATCAGCCCCAGCATTTT. Translated: CASSDYGNQPQHF.

This chain joins TRBV29-1 and TRBJ1-1; TRBD1 agrees at 7 bases. The V gene end was trimmed by 2 bases and the J gene end by 8 bases; junction bases not matched to a gene: 8. CDR1 is SQVTM and CDR2 is ANQGSEA in the germline V gene. The CDR3 contains 13 residues. CDR3 sequence reads: CSVETVPGGEAFF. CDR3 nucleotide sequence: TGCAGCGTTGAAACCGTTCCAGGGGGGGAAGCTTTCTTT.

This chain joins TRBV28 and TRBJ2-1, with TRBD2 matching over 9 bases. CDR1 MDHEN and CDR2 SYDVKM come from the germline V gene. The CDR3 contains 16 residues. The V and J ends lost 6 bases and 4 bases, in that order; junction bases with no gene match: 10. CDR3 region: CASRIFTSGSYNEQFF. For the CDR3, the DNA is TGTGCCAGCAGGATATTTACTAGCGGGTCTTACAATGAGCAGTTCTTC.

V and J are TRBV11-2 and TRBJ2-7; D might be TRBD2 (6 bases). V was clipped by 5 bases and J by 2 bases, with 16 bases between them. Per germline, CDR1 SGHAT and CDR2 FQNNGV. The CDR3 consists of 15 residues. The DNA of the CDR3 is TGTGCCAGCAGCCGGCTTTCGGCGGGACCCTACGAGCAGTACTTC. It encodes CASSRLSAGPYEQYF. Based on the CDR3 plus reference TRBV11-2 and TRBJ2-7, the full variable domain is EAGVAQSPRYKIIEKRQSVAFWCNPISGHATLYWYQQILGQGPKLLIQFQNNGVVDDSQLPKDRFSAERLKGVDSTLKIQPAKLEDSAVYLCASSRLSAGPYEQYFGPGTRLTVT.

The chain joins TRBV19 to TRBJ2-1; possibly TRBD2 for D (6 bases). The germline V gene has CDR1 LNHDA and CDR2 SQIVND (reference sequence). V was cut by 6 bases and J by 10 bases, with 22 bases left in between. The CDR3 is 15 residues long. CDR3 bases: TGTGCCAGTAGCACCGGGACTGGACTACACGGGGAGCAGTTCTTC. Residues: CASSTGTGLHGEQFF. The entire variable domain, with the rest obtained from reference TRBV19 and TRBJ2-1, is as follows: DGGITQSPKYLFRKEGQNVTLSCEQNLNHDAMYWYRQDPGQGLRLIYYSQIVNDFQKGDIAEGYSVSREKKESFPLTVTSAQKNPTAFYLCASSTGTGLHGEQFFGPGTRLTVL.